This record looks at one T cell receptor (beta chain) sequence and its context. Antigen specificity is unknown. The data were taken from a study of CD8+ T cells in alopecia areata. Study-wide results and caveats: Clonality exceeded that of normal scalp in lesional scalp, most notably in alopecia totalis/universalis. Sequencing of scalp tissue also captures the resident alphabeta T cells of normal skin. Patients showed less clear TCR sequence sharing than mice, possibly partly because of HLA diversity.

Germline V lookup: CDR1 MNHEY, CDR2 SMNVEV (reference sequence). CDR3 length: 14 residues. J lost 7 bases, V lost 3 bases, and 4 bases had no gene match. Extracted from the samples, RNA was reverse transcribed into cDNA to serve as the sequencing template. Generated by immunoSEQ multiplex PCR, the TCRdb table keeps only in-frame clones and is missing some. The table has about 200,000 clones, roughly 56% seen once. The chain joins TRBV27 to TRBJ2-2; the match to TRBD1 covers 8 bases. The clonotype originates from a human donor in good health. Sample: CD8+ T cells sorted from blood. In DNA, the CDR3 is TGTGCCAGCAGTTTCAGGGGGCTGAGCGGGGAGCTGTTTTTT. As protein: CASSFRGLSGELFF.